This TCR beta chain was sequenced in a study of immune evolution from preneoplasia to lung adenocarcinoma. Sequencing used immunoSEQ multiplex PCR; TCRdb keeps in-frame clones, though not all of them. The data contain thousands of clones, around 74% of them seen just once; the ten biggest clones take up about 20%. V was trimmed by 4 bases and J by 0 bases, leaving 6 bases between them. Germline V CDR1 and CDR2: SQVTM, ANQGSEA. The CDR3 contains 12 residues. Sequencing input: FFPE adjacent normal lung tissue. The origin of this receptor is an elderly person with lung adenocarcinoma. This sequence joins TRBV29-1 and TRBJ1-1, with no clear D. The CDR3 sequence: CSVGLLNTEAFF. The CDR3 DNA reads as TGCAGCGTTGGCCTCCTGAACACTGAAGCTTTCTTT.